This passage covers 18 T cell receptor beta chains from one sample sequenced in a study of T cells in Graves' hyperthyroidism and ophthalmopathy. There were TCR beta CDR3 regions amplified from RNA transcripts. Primed by the HTBI set, a first-round RT-PCR was run on the TCR CDR3. One entry per CDR3 protein, called by TCRdb with MiXCR from the multiplex PCR reads. The profile covers about 360,000 distinct CDR3 sequences, with approximately 13% appearing a single time and about 9.1% taken by the ten largest. Sample: blood. The receptor set was obtained from a woman under 30 with Graves' hyperthyroidism.

This clonotype was detected a few times. This clone may be a read error of a much larger clone one base away. The CDR3 spells CASILQGDNEQFF. CDR3 in DNA: TGTGCCAGCATATTACAGGGAGACAATGAGCAGTTCTTC. This rearrangement joins TRBV6-1 to TRBJ2-1; D is possibly TRBD1 (6 bases). The CDR3 runs to 13 residues. The V end lost 7 bases, the J end lost 5 bases, and 12 bases lay between the germline ends. In germline, CDR1 is MNHNS, CDR2 SASEGT.

The table lists this clonotype with many counts. At one boundary the junction diverges from the germline segment, which might be a read error. This chain uses TRBV2 with TRBJ1-3, with no clear D. This CDR3 region has 11 residues. Per germline, CDR1 SNHLY and CDR2 FYNNEI. The CDR3 spells CASSESRPNNF. The CDR3 nucleotides read TGTGCCAGCAGTGAATCTCGGCCAAATAATTTT. Based on the CDR3 plus reference TRBV2 and TRBJ1-3, the full variable domain is EPEVTQTPSHQVTQMGQEVILRCVPISNHLYFYWYRQILGQKVEFLVSFYNNEISEKSEIFDDQFSVERPDGSNFTLKIRSTKLEDSAMYFCASSESRPNNFGEGSWLTVV.

This clonotype was counted between two and nine times. A single base separates this from a much larger clone, so it may be a read error. The chain uses TRBV28 and TRBJ2-7; 7 bases map to TRBD1. Germline V gene lookup returns CDR1 MDHEN and CDR2 SYDVKM. The CDR3 totals 16 residues. Unmatched junction bases numbered 18, after V lost 5 bases and J lost 8 bases. This CDR3 is CASSLPGQNRKGQQYF. In DNA, the CDR3 is TGTGCCAGCAGTCTCCCGGGACAGAATCGAAAAGGCCAGCAGTACTTC.

In its sample, this clonotype was seen a few times. The J gene is TRBJ1-1, the V gene TRBV6-2 or TRBV6-3; the D is unclear. The CDR3 is made up of 12 amino acids. CDR1 is MNHEY, CDR2 SVGEGT, per germline. V was clipped by 2 bases and J by 11 bases, with 12 bases between them. The CDR3 DNA is TGTGCCAGCAGTTACGATGGCTCGCGGGCTTTCTTT. Translation gives CASSYDGSRAFF.

The rearrangement uses TRBV5-1 and TRBJ1-4; TRBD1 aligns across 7 bases. The CDR3 extends over 15 amino acids. V shed 1 base and J 6 bases; nucleotides not matched to a gene: 6. The V gene's germline CDR1 is SGHRS and CDR2 YFSETQ. CDR3 in DNA: TGCGCCAGCAGCTTGAGTCCAGGGGGGGATGAAAAACTGTTTTTT. Amino acid sequence: CASSLSPGGDEKLFF.

This clonotype was observed many times. V gene TRBV29-1 combines with J gene TRBJ2-1; 7 nucleotides agree with TRBD2. Germline V lookup: CDR1 SQVTM, CDR2 ANQGSEA. The CDR3 is 14 amino acids. Trimming took 7 bases from V and 1 from J; bases not matched to a gene: 7. DNA of the CDR3: TGCAGCGCCCCAGCGGGACTGTCCTACAATGAGCAGTTCTTC. Amino acid sequence: CSAPAGLSYNEQFF.

In its sample, this clonotype was seen many times. The rearrangement joins TRBV5-8 to TRBJ1-3, with D uncertain. CDR1 SGHTS and CDR2 YDEGEE come from the germline V gene. The CDR3 is 12 amino acids. V shed 3 bases and J shed 4 bases, with 5 bases lying between them. The CDR3 protein is CASSYGGNTIYF. The CDR3 nucleotides are TGTGCCAGCAGCTACGGGGGAAACACCATATATTTT.

This clonotype was recorded at least ten times. The DNA of the CDR3 is TGTGCCAGCAGCGGATTAGCGGGAGTCAACTACGAGCAGTACTTC. Its translation: CASSGLAGVNYEQYF. The V gene is TRBV6-1, the J gene TRBJ2-7; TRBD2 matches 9 bases. The CDR3 is 15 amino acids. The V segment lost 6 bases and the J segment 3 bases; nucleotides outside the gene matches: 9. Germline assignment: CDR1 MNHNS and CDR2 SASEGT.

The gene calls are TRBV6-1 and TRBJ2-2, with D possibly being TRBD1 (5 bases). CDR1 is MNHNS and CDR2 is SASEGT in the germline V gene. CDR3 length: 14 amino acids. V lost 7 bases and J 1 base, leaving 10 bases between the germline ends. CDR3 protein: CASTQDRNTGELFF. The CDR3 DNA follows: TGTGCCAGCACCCAAGACAGGAACACCGGGGAGCTGTTTTTT.

In its sample, this clonotype was seen many times. The rearrangement links TRBV7-9 to TRBJ2-1; 10 bases are a match to TRBD2. This CDR3 is 15 amino acids long. V shed 4 bases and J 9 bases; nucleotides not matched to a gene: 9. CDR1 is SEHNR and CDR2 is FQNEAQ in the germline V gene (reference sequence). The CDR3 coding sequence is TGTGCCAGCAGCTCGGGACTAGCGAGTTTGGGTGAGCAGTTCTTC. It translates to CASSSGLASLGEQFF.

This clonotype was counted many times. This chain joins TRBV20-1 and TRBJ2-5; a weak D match, TRBD2 (5 bases). Trimming removed 3 bases from V and 5 bases from J, with 13 bases in between. The germline V gene has CDR1 DFQATT and CDR2 SNEGSKA (reference sequence). The CDR3 extends over 13 amino acids. CDR3 in DNA: TGCAGTGCTAGCCGGGTCACGGGGGAGACCCAGTACTTC. This encodes CSASRVTGETQYF.

V is TRBV27 and J is TRBJ2-3; 14 bases match TRBD2. The ends lost 5 bases at V and 0 bases at J; junction bases unmatched: 7. The CDR3 contains 18 residues. The germline V gene has CDR1 MNHEY and CDR2 SMNVEV (reference sequence). CDR3 amino acids: CASSHGTSGGKSTDTQYF. The CDR3 nucleotides are TGTGCCAGCAGTCACGGGACTAGCGGGGGCAAAAGCACAGATACGCAGTATTTT.

Of note for this clonotype: One end of the junction fails to match germline, which may point to a read error. The chain has TRBV5-4 and TRBJ1-5; 8 bases match TRBD1. Looked up from germline, CDR1 is SGHNT and CDR2 is YYREEE (reference sequence). CDR3 length: 16 amino acids. In nucleotides, the CDR3 is TGTGCCGGCAGCTCGACAGGGGCCGGGAGCAATCAGCCCCAGCATTTT. This encodes CAGSSTGAGSNQPQHF.

This clonotype has ten or more counts. The genes are TRBV7-9 and TRBJ2-3, with 13 bases that match TRBD2. The CDR3 covers 18 residues. Trimming cost V 5 bases and J 3 bases; bases outside gene matches: 11. Germline V gene lookup returns CDR1 SEHNR and CDR2 FQNEAQ (reference sequence). The DNA for the CDR3 is TGTGCCAGCAGCCCATCGGCCCAGACTAGCGGGAGGACAGATACGCAGTATTTT. Translation gives CASSPSAQTSGRTDTQYF.

This clonotype has at least ten counts. The V gene is TRBV5-1, the J gene TRBJ2-7; 11 bases align to TRBD1. Germline assignment: CDR1 SGHRS and CDR2 YFSETQ. The CDR3 runs 14 residues. V shed 7 bases and J 3 bases; nucleotides not matched to a gene: 6. CDR3: CASSGQGAFYEQYF. CDR3 DNA: TGCGCCAGCTCCGGACAGGGGGCGTTCTACGAGCAGTACTTC.

This clonotype was counted at least ten times. V gene TRBV28 combines with J gene TRBJ1-2, with 7 bases that match TRBD1. The CDR3 runs 11 residues. Germline CDR1 and CDR2: MDHEN and SYDVKM. V was clipped by 6 bases and J by 7 bases; unmatched bases: 2. The CDR3 is CASSDRVGYTF. Here the CDR3 DNA reads TGTGCCAGCAGCGACAGGGTTGGCTACACCTTC.

The chain employs TRBV5-1 and TRBJ2-7; D may correspond to TRBD1 or TRBD2 (5 bases each). The CDR3 totals 14 residues. CDR1 and CDR2 from the germline V gene are SGHRS and YFSETQ. With 2 bases removed from V and 2 bases from J, the gap between germline ends came to 11 bases. The CDR3 region is CASSFGDDTYEQYF. For the CDR3, the DNA is TGCGCCAGCAGCTTCGGGGACGACACCTACGAGCAGTACTTC.

This clonotype was observed many times. V usage is TRBV28 and J usage is TRBJ2-6; D unclear. The CDR3 contains 15 residues. CDR1 and CDR2 from the germline V gene are MDHEN and SYDVKM. The germline V and J ends were trimmed by 7 bases and 0 bases, with 10 bases remaining between them. The CDR3 region is CASMEGFSGANVLTF. The CDR3 nucleotides read TGTGCCAGCATGGAAGGATTCTCTGGGGCCAACGTCCTGACTTTC.